Listed here are 29 T cell receptor beta chains from one sample, sequenced in a study of graft-versus-host responses after intestinal transplantation. Their recognized antigens are unknown. The data were produced by immunoSEQ multiplex PCR, yet TCRdb's version contains in-frame clones alone and is incomplete. This table has about 39,000 clones, 90% to 95% appearing once. Material: unstimulated CD8+ T cells sorted from spleen or lymph node cells, obtained before transplant. These receptors all come from a human donor who was the organ donor for an intestinal transplant.

This sequence joins TRBV6-6 and TRBJ1-6; weak D call: TRBD1 (6 bases). The CDR3 extends over 15 amino acids. V lost 0 bases, J lost 10 bases, and 13 bases lay in between. Germline assignment: CDR1 MNHNY and CDR2 SVGAGI (reference sequence). For the CDR3, the DNA is TGTGCCAGCAGTTACTCGTCGGGGGGCGACTCACCCCTCCACTTT. Residues: CASSYSSGGDSPLHF.

The rearrangement joins TRBV18 to TRBJ2-7, with 10 bases fitting TRBD1. Germline-derived CDR1 and CDR2 are KGHSH and LQKENI. V shed 3 bases and J 0 bases; nucleotides not matched to a gene: 8. CDR3 size: 17 residues. The CDR3 DNA reads as TGTGCCAGCTCACCTGCGGGACAGGGGACGTACTCCTACGAGCAGTACTTC. Amino acids: CASSPAGQGTYSYEQYF.

The CDR3 DNA reads TGTGCCAGCAGCTTGGCCGGACGGTTGGCAGGGAATGAAAAACTGTTTTTT. The encoded protein is CASSLAGRLAGNEKLFF. The chain uses TRBV5-5 and TRBJ1-4, with a weak D call TRBD1 (5 bases). The germline CDR1 and CDR2 sequences are SGHKS and YYEKEE (reference sequence). This CDR3 spans 17 amino acids. Trimming took 0 bases from V and 5 from J, leaving 17 bases between them.

This rearrangement joins TRBV27 to TRBJ1-1; tentatively, D is TRBD1 (5 bases). Germline CDR1 reads MNHEY; CDR2 reads SMNVEV (reference sequence). CDR3 length equals 16 residues. V shed 3 bases and J shed 5 bases, with 19 bases lying between them. The CDR3 region is CASSFGGRVLGTEAFF. CDR3 DNA: TGTGCCAGCAGTTTCGGAGGCAGGGTGTTGGGGACTGAAGCTTTCTTT.

This chain joins TRBV11-2 and TRBJ1-1; 10 nucleotides agree with TRBD1. The junction had 4 bases not matched to a gene; V was cut back by 1 base and J by 5 bases. This CDR3 has 15 residues. The germline V gene encodes CDR1 SGHAT and CDR2 FQNNGV. The chain's CDR3 is CASSLAPGQGTEAFF. CDR3 coding DNA: TGTGCCAGCAGCTTAGCGCCGGGACAGGGGACTGAAGCTTTCTTT.

The chain uses TRBV30 and TRBJ1-2; 7 nucleotides align to TRBD1. Trimming took 5 bases from V and 4 from J; bases not matched to a gene: 13. Looked up from germline, CDR1 is GTSNPN and CDR2 is SVGIG (reference sequence). This CDR3 comprises 15 residues. DNA for the CDR3: TGTGCCTGGGCATTAGTACAGGGGAGTATCTATGGCTACACCTTC. This translates into CAWALVQGSIYGYTF.

CDR3 sequence: CASSYSPYNEQFF. In DNA, the CDR3 is TGTGCCAGCAGTTACTCCCCCTACAATGAGCAGTTCTTC. The chain links TRBV6-7 to TRBJ2-1; D is undetermined. TRBV6-7 carries the ORF label, with uncertain function. This CDR3 contains 13 residues. V was clipped by 0 bases and J by 2 bases, with 2 bases between them.

The CDR3 loop is CASSQGFPGQEKLFF. The DNA for the CDR3 is TGCGCCAGCAGCCAAGGGTTCCCGGGACAGGAAAAACTGTTTTTT. The chain combines TRBV4-1 with TRBJ1-4, with 7 positions matching TRBD1. CDR3 length: 15 amino acids. Per the germline V gene, CDR1 is MGHRA and CDR2 is YSYEKL. V shed 1 base, J shed 8 bases, and the junction held 7 bases outside the gene matches.

This sequence joins TRBV6-5 and TRBJ2-2, with D maybe TRBD1 (6 bases). Trimming removed 2 bases at V and 2 bases at J, with 9 bases between. The germline V gene has CDR1 MNHEY and CDR2 SVGAGI. This CDR3 spans 15 amino acids. CDR3 protein: CASSYEGGNTGELFF. The CDR3 DNA sequence: TGTGCCAGCAGTTACGAAGGGGGTAACACCGGGGAGCTGTTTTTT.

This rearrangement joins TRBV9 to TRBJ1-6, with no clear D. The CDR3 is 17 residues long. The V gene's germline CDR1 is SGDLS and CDR2 YYNGEE. V was clipped by 2 bases and J by 6 bases, with 18 bases between them. The CDR3 loop is CASSVDEVLPGNSPLHF. The CDR3 nucleotides read TGTGCCAGCAGCGTCGATGAAGTCCTCCCCGGTAATTCACCCCTCCACTTT.

The V and J genes are TRBV11-2 and TRBJ2-5; 13 bases agree with TRBD2. This CDR3 contains 16 residues. The V segment lost 5 bases and the J segment 1 base; nucleotides outside the gene matches: 4. Looked up from germline, CDR1 is SGHAT and CDR2 is FQNNGV. Here the CDR3 DNA reads TGTGCCAGCAGCCAGTGGACTAGCGGGGGCCAAGAGACCCAGTACTTC. Translation gives CASSQWTSGGQETQYF.

The rearrangement joins TRBV7-6 to TRBJ2-7; 8 bases fit TRBD1. The CDR3 length is 14 residues. V gave up 5 bases and J gave up 2 bases; unmatched junction bases: 5. Per the germline V gene, CDR1 is SGHVS and CDR2 is FNYEAQ. The DNA of the CDR3 is TGTGCCAGCAGCGCCGGGACAGGTGCCTACGAGCAGTACTTC. Amino acid sequence: CASSAGTGAYEQYF.

The chain recombines TRBV19 with TRBJ1-2; the match to TRBD1 covers 11 bases. This CDR3 comprises 16 residues. V lost 5 bases and J lost 8; bases outside the gene matches: 13. Germline CDR1 reads LNHDA; CDR2 reads SQIVND (reference sequence). CDR3: CASSYRDRGSPMGYTF. For the CDR3, the DNA is TGTGCCAGTAGTTATCGGGACAGGGGGTCGCCTATGGGCTACACCTTC.

V usage is TRBV10-3 and J usage is TRBJ2-1; 10 bases fit TRBD2. Germline assignment: CDR1 ENHRY and CDR2 SYGVKD. V lost 4 bases, J lost 3 bases, and 12 bases stayed unmatched. The CDR3 totals 18 residues. The CDR3 loop is CAISASSGGPSHYNEQFF. The CDR3 region has the DNA TGTGCCATCAGTGCTTCTAGCGGGGGCCCCTCCCACTACAATGAGCAGTTCTTC.

This sequence joins TRBV7-9 and TRBJ1-5; D unresolved. Trimming left V 5 bases short and J 9 bases short, with 14 bases between. This CDR3 spans 13 amino acids. Germline CDR1 and CDR2: SEHNR and FQNEAQ (reference sequence). CDR3: CASSADGRWPQHF. CDR3 sequence (DNA): TGTGCCAGCAGCGCGGACGGTAGATGGCCCCAGCATTTT.

This clone was seen just once. V is TRBV6-5 and J is TRBJ1-5; 10 bases line up with TRBD1. The trim removed 5 bases at V and 3 bases at J, leaving 4 bases unmatched. The CDR3 runs 15 residues. Germline V CDR1 and CDR2: MNHEY, SVGAGI. The CDR3 loop is CASSPGTGVNQPQHF. The CDR3 DNA follows: TGTGCCAGCAGTCCCGGGACAGGGGTCAATCAGCCCCAGCATTTT.

This rearrangement joins TRBV6-5 to TRBJ1-1; D remains unclear. There are 13 residues in the CDR3. The V end lost 6 bases, the J end lost 1 base, and 9 bases lay between the germline ends. In germline, CDR1 is MNHEY, CDR2 SVGAGI. CDR3 amino acids: CASSEVGNTEAFF. The CDR3, as DNA: TGTGCCAGCAGCGAGGTGGGGAACACTGAAGCTTTCTTT.

V is TRBV5-5 and J is TRBJ2-7, with 7 nucleotides matching TRBD2. The CDR3 runs 13 residues. The trim removed 3 bases at V and 3 bases at J, leaving 3 bases unmatched. Germline CDR1 and CDR2: SGHKS and YYEKEE (reference sequence). Written as DNA, the CDR3 is TGTGCCAGCAGCTGGGGGGGTAGCTACGAGCAGTACTTC. Translation: CASSWGGSYEQYF.

CDR3 DNA: TGTGCCAGCAGCTTGGGACTTGAAGCTTTCTTT. This codes for CASSLGLEAFF. This chain connects TRBV5-6 to TRBJ1-1; D not resolved. This CDR3 spans 11 amino acids. Germline CDR1 and CDR2: SGHDT and YYEEEE. The V end was cut by 0 bases, the J end by 7 bases, with 4 bases between.

This chain uses TRBV6-6 with TRBJ2-7; 7 nucleotides line up with TRBD1. The CDR3 runs to 13 residues. V shed 6 bases, J shed 3 bases, and the junction held 5 bases outside the gene matches. Germline CDR1 and CDR2: MNHNY and SVGAGI (reference sequence). CDR3: CASRHRGDYEQYF. CDR3 sequence (DNA): TGTGCCAGCAGACACAGGGGAGACTACGAGCAGTACTTC.

The V call is TRBV11-2, the J call TRBJ2-5, with 8 nucleotides matching TRBD1. CDR3 length: 18 residues. The ends lost 4 bases at V and 5 bases at J; junction bases unmatched: 18. Germline V gives CDR1 SGHAT, CDR2 FQNNGV. The CDR3 protein is CASSSGVFVGQGSETQYF. CDR3 bases: TGTGCCAGCAGCTCCGGGGTTTTTGTAGGACAGGGATCGGAGACCCAGTACTTC. Together with reference TRBV11-2 and TRBJ2-5, the CDR3 gives the full variable domain: EAGVAQSPRYKIIEKRQSVAFWCNPISGHATLYWYQQILGQGPKLLIQFQNNGVVDDSQLPKDRFSAERLKGVDSTLKIQPAKLEDSAVYLCASSSGVFVGQGSETQYFGPGTRLLVL.

The gene calls are TRBV18 and TRBJ2-7; a possible D gene is TRBD1 (7 bases). Trimming removed 5 bases at V and 4 bases at J, with 18 bases between. The CDR3 has 15 amino acids. Germline assignment: CDR1 KGHSH and CDR2 LQKENI. CDR3 residues: CASSTWSQGTYEQYF. The CDR3 coding sequence is TGTGCCAGCTCAACCTGGTCACAGGGGACTTACGAGCAGTACTTC.

The chain carries TRBV14 and TRBJ1-4, with 8 bases aligning to TRBD1. Germline assignment: CDR1 SGHDN and CDR2 FVKESK. This CDR3 is built from 16 residues. V shed 4 bases and J 4 bases; nucleotides not matched to a gene: 8. CDR3 sequence (DNA): TGTGCCAGCAGCCCCTATCGGACAGGGCATAATGAAAAACTGTTTTTT. This codes for CASSPYRTGHNEKLFF.

This clone was detected once. This chain uses TRBV4-3 with TRBJ1-2; no firm D call. Germline V gene lookup returns CDR1 LGHNA and CDR2 YSLEER. V was trimmed by 0 bases and J by 2 bases, leaving 7 bases between them. This CDR3 comprises 14 residues. CDR3: CASSQEYPNYGYTF. DNA for the CDR3: TGCGCCAGCAGCCAAGAATATCCCAACTATGGCTACACCTTC.

This chain joins TRBV5-1 and TRBJ2-7, with 10 bases matching TRBD2. The CDR3 has 15 amino acids. Germline V lookup: CDR1 SGHRS, CDR2 YFSETQ. Germline trimming cut 4 bases from V and 4 bases from J; bases unmatched to any gene: 8. CDR3 sequence: CASSPPASGGYEQYF. In nucleotides, the CDR3 is TGCGCCAGCAGCCCACCGGCTAGCGGGGGTTACGAGCAGTACTTC.

The J gene is TRBJ1-5, the V gene TRBV7-2; 9 bases are a match to TRBD1. Germline V gives CDR1 SGHTA, CDR2 FQGNSA. The ends lost 5 bases at V and 2 bases at J; junction bases unmatched: 4. The CDR3 covers 15 residues. For the CDR3, the DNA is TGTGCCAGCAGCAACACAGGGGGCGGCAATCAGCCCCAGCATTTT. As protein: CASSNTGGGNQPQHF. The whole variable domain, remainder taken from reference TRBV7-2 and TRBJ1-5, is GAGVSQSPSNKVTEKGKDVELRCDPISGHTALYWYRQSLGQGLEFLIYFQGNSAPDKSGLPSDRFSAERTGGSVSTLTIQRTQQEDSAVYLCASSNTGGGNQPQHFGDGTRLSIL.

CDR3 loop: CASTTSGGHNEQFF. The CDR3, as DNA: TGTGCCAGCACCACGTCGGGGGGCCACAATGAGCAGTTCTTC. The genes are TRBV5-4 and TRBJ2-1, with D tentatively TRBD2 (7 bases). CDR3 length: 14 amino acids. V shed 6 bases and J shed 5 bases, with 15 bases lying between them. Germline values: CDR1 SGHNT, CDR2 YYREEE (reference sequence).

The V and J genes are TRBV25-1 and TRBJ2-3; 10 bases are a match to TRBD1. The CDR3 has 16 amino acids. V shed 1 base, J shed 2 bases, and the junction held 3 bases outside the gene matches. Germline values: CDR1 MGHDK, CDR2 SYGVNS. CDR3 nucleotides: TGTGCCAGCAGTGAATCCGGGACAGGGGTCACAGATACGCAGTATTTT. Its protein product is CASSESGTGVTDTQYF.

This rearrangement joins TRBV7-9 to TRBJ1-2; D might be TRBD1 (6 bases). CDR3 length: 15 amino acids. V shed 8 bases and J shed 7 bases, with 23 bases lying between them. Germline V gene data show CDR1 as SEHNR and CDR2 as FQNEAQ (reference sequence). The CDR3 region is CASQWGATVDRGYTF. CDR3 nucleotides: TGTGCCAGCCAGTGGGGGGCTACAGTTGATCGTGGCTACACCTTC.